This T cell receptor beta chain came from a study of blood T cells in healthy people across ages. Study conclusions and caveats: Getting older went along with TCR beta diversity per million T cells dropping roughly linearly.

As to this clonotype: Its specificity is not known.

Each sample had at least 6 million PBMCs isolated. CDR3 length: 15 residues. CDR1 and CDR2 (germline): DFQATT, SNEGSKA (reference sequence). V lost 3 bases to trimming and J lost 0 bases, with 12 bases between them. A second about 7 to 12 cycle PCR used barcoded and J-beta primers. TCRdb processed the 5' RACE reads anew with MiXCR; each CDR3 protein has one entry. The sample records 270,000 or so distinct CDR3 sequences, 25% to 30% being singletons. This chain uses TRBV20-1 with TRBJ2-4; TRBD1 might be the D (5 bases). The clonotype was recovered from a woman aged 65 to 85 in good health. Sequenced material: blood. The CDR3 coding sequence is TGCAGTGCTAGCCTGGACACCTTAGCCAAAAACATTCAGTACTTC. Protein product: CSASLDTLAKNIQYF.